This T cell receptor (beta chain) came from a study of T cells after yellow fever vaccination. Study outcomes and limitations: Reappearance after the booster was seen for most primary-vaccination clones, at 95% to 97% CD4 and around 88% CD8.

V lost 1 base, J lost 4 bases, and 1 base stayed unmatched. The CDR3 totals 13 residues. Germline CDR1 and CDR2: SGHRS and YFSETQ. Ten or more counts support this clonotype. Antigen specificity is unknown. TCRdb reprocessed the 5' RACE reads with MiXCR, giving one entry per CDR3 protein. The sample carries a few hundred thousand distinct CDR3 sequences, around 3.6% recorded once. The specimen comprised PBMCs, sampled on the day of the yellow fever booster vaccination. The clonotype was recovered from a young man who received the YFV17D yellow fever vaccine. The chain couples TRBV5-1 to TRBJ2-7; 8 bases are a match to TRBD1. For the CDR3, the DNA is TGCGCCAGCAGCTTGACAGGGGGGTACGAGCAGTACTTC. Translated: CASSLTGGYEQYF.